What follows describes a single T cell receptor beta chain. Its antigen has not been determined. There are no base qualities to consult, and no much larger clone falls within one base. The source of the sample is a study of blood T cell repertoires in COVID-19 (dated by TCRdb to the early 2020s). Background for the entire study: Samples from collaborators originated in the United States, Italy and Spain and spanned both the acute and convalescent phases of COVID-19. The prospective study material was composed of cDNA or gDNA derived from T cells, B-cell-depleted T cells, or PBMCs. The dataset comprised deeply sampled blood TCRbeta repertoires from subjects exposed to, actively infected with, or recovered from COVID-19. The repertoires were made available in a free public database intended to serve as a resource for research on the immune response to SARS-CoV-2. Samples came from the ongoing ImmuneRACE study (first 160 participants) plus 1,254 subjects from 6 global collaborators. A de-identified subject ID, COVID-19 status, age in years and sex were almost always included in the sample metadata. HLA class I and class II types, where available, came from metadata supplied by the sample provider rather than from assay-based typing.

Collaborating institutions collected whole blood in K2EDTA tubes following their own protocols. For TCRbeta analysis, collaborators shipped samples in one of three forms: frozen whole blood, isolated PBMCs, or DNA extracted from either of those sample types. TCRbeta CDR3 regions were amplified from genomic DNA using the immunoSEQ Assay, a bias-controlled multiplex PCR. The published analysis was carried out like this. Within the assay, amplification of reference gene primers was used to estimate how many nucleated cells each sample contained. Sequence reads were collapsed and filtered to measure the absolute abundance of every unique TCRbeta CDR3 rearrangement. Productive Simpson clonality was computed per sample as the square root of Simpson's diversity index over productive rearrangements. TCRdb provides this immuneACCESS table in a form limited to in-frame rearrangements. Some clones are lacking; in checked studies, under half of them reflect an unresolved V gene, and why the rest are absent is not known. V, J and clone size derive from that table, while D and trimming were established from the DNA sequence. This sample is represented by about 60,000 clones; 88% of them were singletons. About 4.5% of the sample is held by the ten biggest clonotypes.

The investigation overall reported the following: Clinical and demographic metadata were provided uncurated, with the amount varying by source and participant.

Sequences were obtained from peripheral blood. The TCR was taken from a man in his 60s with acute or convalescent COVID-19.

The CDR3 protein is CSASQSAGLEYGYTF. The sequenced DNA: TGCAGTGCTAGTCAGTCGGCGGGGTTAGAGTATGGCTACACCTTC. This sequence uses TRBV20-1 and TRBJ1-2; the D gene cannot be resolved reliably. Trimming removed 3 bases from V and 5 bases from J, leaving 19 bases between the germline ends. From the cysteine up to the phenylalanine, the CDR3 has a length of 15 residues. Only the CDR3 DNA is retained, 45 bases long and in frame from the first base. For CDR1 and CDR2, the germline V gene (reference sequence) lists DFQATT and SNEGSKA.